This is a list of T cell receptor beta chains from one sample in a study of early T cells in non-severe SARS-CoV-2 infection. TCRdb passed the 5' RACE reads through MiXCR, listing each CDR3 protein once. Of about 110,000 distinct CDR3 sequences listed, over 10% are singletons. Sequenced material: whole blood. The receptors shown here come from an adult who was a healthcare worker with PCR-confirmed SARS-CoV-2 infection or an uninfected control (not recorded which). Both conserved end residues are part of each CDR3. Fields, in order: D gene, V gene, clone size, J gene, CDR3 protein, CDR3 DNA. A D gene is named only where the DNA matches it firmly. Where a row states a size, it is once, few, many or the class of an expanded clone; other rows omit it.

-,TRBV19,-,TRBJ2-3,CASSMVSGDTQYF,TGTGCCAGTAGTATGGTCAGCGGAGATACGCAGTATTTT
-,TRBV24-1,many,TRBJ1-2,CATSEGLGTNYGYTF,TGTGCCACCAGTGAAGGTCTGGGAACTAACTATGGCTACACCTTC
TRBD2,TRBV20-1,many,TRBJ2-7,CSARDQGVRSGGRVTYEQYF,TGCAGTGCTAGAGATCAGGGGGTTAGGAGTGGCGGGAGGGTTACCTACGAGCAGTACTTC
TRBD2,TRBV19,few,TRBJ2-1,CASSIDLNSGSYNEQFF,TGTGCCAGTAGTATAGATTTGAATAGCGGGAGCTACAATGAGCAGTTCTTC
-,TRBV28,-,TRBJ2-7,CASTTGFVQQYF,TGTGCCAGCACGACGGGTTTTGTCCAGCAGTACTTC
-,TRBV11-2,many,TRBJ1-1,CASSSLRGGTEVFF,TGTGCCAGCAGCTCCCTCCGGGGAGGGACTGAAGTTTTCTTT
-,TRBV29-1,-,TRBJ2-7,CSVRGRLSYEQYF,TGCAGCGTCCGGGGACGGCTTTCCTACGAGCAGTACTTC
TRBD2,TRBV5-6,-,TRBJ2-1,CASSSTSSEQFF,TGTGCCAGCAGCTCGACTAGCAGTGAGCAGTTCTTC
TRBD2,TRBV12-3/TRBV12-4,-,TRBJ2-1,CASSLYSSGSSSFNEQFF,TGTGCCAGCAGTTTATACTCTAGCGGATCCTCCTCCTTCAATGAGCAGTTCTTC
-,TRBV5-4,-,TRBJ2-7,CASSLGPLVGVDEQYF,TGTGCCAGCAGCTTGGGGCCGTTGGTTGGCGTAGACGAGCAGTACTTC
-,TRBV20-1,many,TRBJ1-6,CSARYPFGGSSYNSPLHF,TGCAGTGCTAGATACCCCTTTGGGGGGAGCTCCTATAATTCACCCCTCCACTTT
-,TRBV20-1,few,TRBJ1-2,CSARDASNYGYTF,TGCAGTGCTAGAGATGCGTCTAACTATGGCTACACCTTC
-,TRBV6-1,few,TRBJ2-1,CASIPGGRRGRNEQFF,TGTGCCAGCATCCCCGGGGGTCGTCGGGGTAGGAATGAGCAGTTCTTC
-,TRBV6-5,-,TRBJ2-2,CASTRGTTGELFF,TGTGCCAGCACCCGGGGAACAACCGGGGAGCTGTTTTTT
-,TRBV5-5,few,TRBJ1-1,CASSLEPWGTEAFF,TGTGCCAGCAGCTTGGAACCTTGGGGCACTGAAGCTTTCTTT
-,TRBV29-1,-,TRBJ1-1,CSVGESRNTEAFF,TGCAGCGTTGGAGAGAGTCGGAACACTGAAGCTTTCTTT
-,TRBV30,-,TRBJ2-7,CASIPFFGGDEQYF,TGTGCCTCTATACCGTTCTTTGGGGGAGACGAGCAGTACTTC
TRBD2,TRBV5-1,-,TRBJ2-1,CASSLDSGTRRGNEQFF,TGCGCCAGCAGCTTGGACTCCGGGACTAGAAGGGGAAATGAGCAGTTCTTC
-,TRBV12-3/TRBV12-4,few,TRBJ1-1,CASSRTTGPGSYVRLAFF,TGTGCCAGCAGCCGAACTACAGGGCCCGGCAGCTACGTAAGGTTAGCTTTCTTT
TRBD2,TRBV4-2,many,TRBJ2-1,CASSQALKTSGNPGQFF,TGTGCCAGCAGCCAAGCCCTGAAAACTAGCGGGAACCCCGGGCAGTTCTTC
-,TRBV11-2,few,TRBJ1-6,CASSQGANSPLHF,TGTGCCAGCAGTCAGGGAGCGAATTCACCCCTCCACTTT
-,TRBV6-2/TRBV6-3,-,TRBJ2-1,CASGDGGRKLGHEQFF,TGTGCCAGCGGCGATGGGGGGAGAAAGCTTGGGCATGAGCAGTTCTTC
-,TRBV14,few,TRBJ2-7,CASSQETGSRYEQYF,TGTGCCAGCAGCCAAGAAACCGGGAGTCGATACGAGCAGTACTTC
-,TRBV18,many,TRBJ1-5,CASSFWGGGNQPQHF,TGTGCCAGCTCTTTTTGGGGGGGCGGCAATCAGCCCCAGCATTTT
TRBD2,TRBV7-6,many,TRBJ2-2,CASRIGGRNTGELFF,TGTGCCAGCAGGATAGGCGGGAGGAACACCGGGGAGCTGTTTTTT
-,TRBV28,many,TRBJ1-4,CASSPRGTGNEKLFF,TGTGCCAGCAGTCCCAGAGGCACGGGGAATGAAAAACTGTTTTTT
-,TRBV15,many,TRBJ2-5,CATSRGGNQETQYF,TGTGCCACCAGCAGAGGGGGGAACCAAGAGACCCAGTACTTC
-,TRBV6-2/TRBV6-3,many,TRBJ2-1,CASSQRLDTLNEQFF,TGTGCCAGCAGTCAGAGGCTAGATACCCTCAATGAGCAGTTCTTC
-,TRBV27,-,TRBJ2-6,CASSFLISGANVLTF,TGTGCCAGCAGTTTCCTCATCTCTGGGGCCAACGTCCTGACTTTC
-,TRBV16,-,TRBJ2-7,CASSQSGVGEQYF,TGTGCCAGCAGCCAATCCGGGGTCGGCGAGCAGTACTTC
TRBD2,TRBV12-5,few,TRBJ2-6,CARPWVSGGSGANVLTF,TGTGCTAGACCTTGGGTTAGCGGGGGCTCTGGGGCCAACGTCCTGACTTTC
-,TRBV5-5,-,TRBJ2-1,CASSSSSLTYNEQFF,TGTGCCAGCAGCTCGAGCAGTCTGACCTACAATGAGCAGTTCTTC
TRBD1,TRBV30,few,TRBJ2-1,CASNTGVLRNEQFF,TGTGCCTCAAATACAGGGGTTTTGCGCAATGAGCAGTTCTTC
-,TRBV5-6,many,TRBJ2-2,CASSSSTGRAGELFF,TGTGCCAGCAGCTCTTCGACAGGTCGGGCCGGGGAGCTGTTTTTT
-,TRBV29-1,many,TRBJ2-1,CSVKSSGKKDEQFF,TGCAGCGTTAAATCCTCGGGCAAAAAGGATGAGCAGTTCTTC
-,TRBV25-1,-,TRBJ2-2,CASSENSVNTGELFF,TGTGCCAGCAGTGAAAACAGTGTGAACACCGGGGAGCTGTTTTTT
-,TRBV27,few,TRBJ2-7,CASSNTNEQYF,TGTGCCAGCAGCAATACCAACGAGCAGTACTTC
-,TRBV14,many,TRBJ2-7,CASSQTLGGGSWYEQYF,TGTGCCAGCAGCCAAACCCTCGGGGGCGGGAGTTGGTACGAGCAGTACTTC
TRBD1,TRBV27,many,TRBJ2-7,CASSPHRGSWSYEQYF,TGTGCCAGCAGTCCACACAGGGGATCGTGGTCCTACGAGCAGTACTTC
-,TRBV11-2,many,TRBJ2-7,CASSLGPAGGSSYEQYF,TGTGCCAGCAGCTTAGGACCCGCCGGAGGTAGCAGTTACGAGCAGTACTTC
TRBD1,TRBV12-3/TRBV12-4,many,TRBJ2-3,CASRRTGVPSTDTQYF,TGTGCCAGCAGGCGAACAGGGGTGCCTTCCACAGATACGCAGTATTTT
-,TRBV28,many,TRBJ1-1,CASSLGRNTEAFF,TGTGCCAGCAGCTTGGGCAGGAACACTGAAGCTTTCTTT
TRBD1,TRBV20-1,few,TRBJ1-2,CSGPGGMDGYTF,TGCAGTGGACCAGGGGGGATGGATGGCTACACCTTC
-,TRBV5-6,-,TRBJ2-4,CASTTTTIGIQYF,TGTGCCAGCACCACGACGACTATAGGAATTCAGTACTTC
-,TRBV20-1,-,TRBJ1-1,CSARAYRETEAFF,TGCAGTGCTAGAGCATACAGGGAAACTGAAGCTTTCTTT